This T cell receptor (beta chain) was profiled in a study of T cell repertoires in cytomegalovirus infection. CDR1 is SGHNT, CDR2 YYREEE, per germline (reference sequence). Unmatched junction bases numbered 13, after V lost 4 bases and J lost 5 bases. This CDR3 is 16 amino acids long. TCRdb reprocessed the reads with MiXCR, giving one entry per CDR3 protein. The repertoire has fewer than 300,000 distinct CDR3 sequences, 25% of them found once; the top ten carry more than 11%. This clonotype turned up a few times. Sequencing was carried out using PBMCs. This sequence was found in a human donor in good health (CMV status not recorded). Some clones in this sample may be carry-over from other donors' samples. This chain connects TRBV5-4 to TRBJ1-1; TRBD1 matches 8 bases. The DNA of the CDR3 is TGTGCCAGCAGCCGAGGACAGGGCCCAACAGGAACTGAAGCTTTCTTT. Protein product: CASSRGQGPTGTEAFF.